Following are 11 T cell receptor beta chains from one sample sequenced in a study of T cells expressing NK-cell markers. TCRdb re-called the 5' RACE reads and gives one entry per CDR3 protein, without DNA. This sample's table has 130,000 to 150,000 distinct CDR3 sequences. Sequencing used blood T cells: a sorted CD56 or NKG2C T cell subset, CD4+ or CD8+ T cells, or bulk PBMC T cells (not recorded which). All receptors derive from a man younger than 35 in good health.

The chain is built from TRBV20-1 and TRBJ2-5; with no DNA, the TCRdb D assignment of TRBD2 cannot be verified. Germline loops: CDR1 DFQATT, CDR2 SNEGSKA (reference sequence). This CDR3 spans 16 amino acids. The CDR3 spells CSARDRGPALSETQYF.

The chain has TRBV11-2 and TRBJ2-4; TCRdb gives TRBD1 as the D gene, but with no DNA this cannot be confirmed. There are 16 residues in the CDR3. Germline V lookup: CDR1 SGHAT, CDR2 FQNNGV. The CDR3 sequence is CASSSRDRAYKNIQYF.

The rearrangement uses TRBV2 and TRBJ2-7. The CDR3 is made up of 15 amino acids. Germline CDR1 SNHLY, CDR2 FYNNEI. The CDR3 here is CASSDPGRNSYEQYF.

The chain combines TRBV7-8 with TRBJ2-7. Per germline, CDR1 SGHVS and CDR2 FQNEAQ. CDR3 length: 16 amino acids. The CDR3 is CASSLARIGGLYEQYF.

V and J are TRBV28 and TRBJ2-2; the TCRdb call, TRBD1, lacks DNA for checking. Germline-derived CDR1 and CDR2 are MDHEN and SYDVKM. There are 15 residues in the CDR3. CDR3 amino acids: CASRDRQANTGELFF.

The chain employs TRBV5-1 and TRBJ2-1. Germline V CDR1 and CDR2: SGHRS, YFSETQ. The CDR3 runs 13 residues. Here the CDR3 reads CASRSGAPNEQFF.

V gene TRBV29-1 combines with J gene TRBJ2-1. Germline loops: CDR1 SQVTM, CDR2 ANQGSEA. This CDR3 has 12 residues. The CDR3 sequence: CSVVLVTHEQFF.

The genes are TRBV4-1 and TRBJ1-1. This CDR3 is 15 amino acids long. Germline CDR1 MGHRA, CDR2 YSYEKL. The CDR3 sequence: CASSPTTDPNTEAFF.

V gene TRBV4-2 combines with J gene TRBJ2-2; TCRdb picks TRBD2, but there is no DNA to check that call. There are 14 residues in the CDR3. Looked up from germline, CDR1 is LGHNA and CDR2 is YNFKEQ. CDR3 sequence reads: CASSHGLYTGELFF.

The chain combines TRBV20-1 with TRBJ1-5; TCRdb outputs TRBD1, but without DNA this stays unchecked. The CDR3 length is 17 residues. In germline, CDR1 is DFQATT, CDR2 SNEGSKA (reference sequence). The CDR3 sequence: CSARARQPLDSNQPQHF.

The gene calls are TRBV7-9 and TRBJ1-1; TCRdb's assignment of TRBD1 cannot be checked, as there is no DNA. Germline V gives CDR1 SEHNR, CDR2 FQNEAQ (reference sequence). The CDR3 totals 15 residues. The CDR3 reads CASSIPQGPDTEAFF.